A single T cell receptor (beta chain) is shown here with its context. Assay used: immunoSEQ multiplex PCR; TCRdb lists only in-frame clones, some missing. The sample carries roughly 260,000 clones, approximately 83% recorded once. Participants spanned ages 18 to 89 years and resided in about two dozen US areas. This sample was included in a study of blood T cell repertoires in COVID-19. The overall study: Specimens from acute and convalescent COVID-19 originated in the United States, Italy and Spain.

This CDR3 has 13 residues. The germline CDR1 and CDR2 sequences are SGHAT and FQNNGV. With 5 bases clipped from V and 9 bases from J, the junction kept 5 bases outside the gene matches. V and J are TRBV11-2 and TRBJ2-1; 9 bases agree with TRBD1. The clonotype originates from a woman aged 50 to 60 who had recovered from COVID-19. The sequenced material came from PBMCs or T cells enriched from blood (not recorded which). CDR3 amino acids: CASSTGTGFEQFF. The CDR3 nucleotides read TGTGCCAGCAGCACTGGGACAGGGTTTGAGCAGTTCTTC.